Sequencing of this T cell receptor beta chain was carried out in a study of T cells after yellow fever vaccination. General study results and limits: It was the secondary response that reached its peak faster, day 5 versus 15, but it was weaker. A small proportion of clonotypes was detected in both the CD4 and CD8 compartments. Reappearing after the booster were most of the clones from primary vaccination (96% CD4, around 90% CD8).

At least ten counts were recorded for this clonotype. Its target is not known. V lost 0 bases and J lost 1, with 12 bases in between. Germline CDR1 reads LGHNA; CDR2 reads YSLEER. CDR3 size: 16 residues. They built TCR cDNA with 5'RACE template switching, a step that put in a universal primer site and UMIs. MiXCR, run by TCRdb on the 5' RACE reads, gives a single entry per CDR3 protein. The table records some 110,000 distinct CDR3 sequences, 6.5% to 9% of them present only once. This rearrangement joins TRBV4-3 to TRBJ2-5; TRBD1 might be the D (6 bases). This sample comprised CD4+ T cells sorted from PBMCs, obtained around 45 days after the first yellow fever vaccination. The source is a man between 18 and 35 years old who received the YFV17D yellow fever vaccine. Written as DNA, the CDR3 is TGCGCCAGCAGCCAAGATCATAGGGGGACCCAAGAGACCCAGTACTTC. It is translated as CASSQDHRGTQETQYF.